This T cell receptor (beta chain) was documented in a study of T cells in Graves' hyperthyroidism and ophthalmopathy (dated by TCRdb to between 2018 and 2020). Background for the entire study: Peripheral blood samples were taken at the time of initial diagnosis, prior to any treatment. TCR V-J signatures able to tell the groups apart were searched for in a discovery cohort of 100 patients, of whom roughly 42 had Graves' ophthalmopathy and about 60 had stable Graves' hyperthyroidism. After blood sampling, hyperthyroidism patients were treated with methimazole at a starting dose of 30 mg daily, and ophthalmopathy patients were treated with high-dose intravenous methylprednisolone. The study also compared thyroid tissue and blood T-cell repertoires from about six Graves' hyperthyroidism patients. Prospective prediction of ophthalmopathy was tested in an independent validation cohort of some 20 hyperthyroidism patients and 15 to 17 patients who later progressed to ophthalmopathy. The 75 to 100 discovery patients were randomly split 7:3 into training and test sets. TCR Vbeta CDR3 sequencing of approximately 140 peripheral blood samples (over 40 ophthalmopathy, around 80 hyperthyroidism and roughly 17 progressor patients) is reported in the paper.

A remark on this clonotype: Its specific antigen is unknown. The input lacks base qualities; no much larger clone sits a single base away.

Ophthalmopathy patients had moderately to severely active disease, Clinical Activity Score of at least 3, NOSPECS grade of at least 4, and duration under 3 months. Exclusion was applied to patients with uncontrolled infections, other autoimmune diseases, pregnancy or lactation. Diagnoses relied on clinical symptoms, serum thyroxine and TRAb, thyroid ultrasound and orbital computed tomography. Ficoll-Paque density gradient centrifugation was used to isolate PBMCs from around 10 ml of fresh peripheral blood. Trizol reagent was used to extract total RNA, and RNA quality was then checked on an Agilent 2100 Bioanalyzer. TCR beta CDR3 regions were amplified from RNA transcripts. The TCR CDR3 was subjected to a first round of RT-PCR using the HTBI primer set and the Qiagen OneStep RT-PCR kit. Libraries were constructed in a second round of multiplex PCR, after which size selection and purification were performed. Paired-end sequencing of the libraries was performed with 100 bp reads on an Illumina HiSeq2000. Under the source paper's analysis protocol: SOAPnuke was used to process the raw data, with reads discarded if the reads contained adapters or uncalled bases, had a mean Phred below 15, or lacked an exact constant-primer or identifier match. COPE v1.2.5 was used to merge the high-quality paired reads, and each unique nucleotide sequence was defined as a clonotype. MiTCR v1.1 was used to align the clonotypes against IMGT TRBV, TRBD and TRBJ reference segments. The analysis included only V-J combinations with a frequency above 0.0001, which together covered 99% to 99.2% of the repertoires. The TCS score was defined as F50 (clonal expansion) divided by E x V (chaos), with BLOSUM62-based TCRdist calculated between CDR3 peptides within each V-J. Welch's t-statistics and random forest reduced around 550 V-J features to roughly 13, which were used in a naive Bayes classifier (R e1071). The raw public reads went through TCRdb reprocessing: fastp at Q25, MiXCR clone calling, in-frame beta chains kept. Each entry merges the rows of one CDR3 protein and shows their most common DNA and genes. V and J calls and clone size were set by TCRdb, not the authors. The sample records around 500,000 distinct CDR3 sequences, around a fifth of which are singletons. Of the sample, roughly 49% is held by the ten largest clones.

The investigation overall reported the following: In cross-validation, a model built on a 13 V-J signature told ophthalmopathy apart from stable hyperthyroidism with 87.88% sensitivity and about 81% specificity, and in testing the same model reached 80%/75%. During validation, the model predicted progression to ophthalmopathy a median of about 5.9 months ahead of onset, with 70.59% sensitivity and almost 75% specificity. Sample size was not statistically predetermined, and investigators were not blinded to group allocation. Most expanded thyroid clonotypes (frequency above 0.001) were also found in blood, which suggests that blood repertoires may mirror thyroid immune responses.

The cysteine opens and the phenylalanine closes a CDR3 of 14 amino acids. This entry keeps only the CDR3 DNA: 42 bases, framed from base 1. The junction shows trimming of 3 bases on V and 2 bases on J, plus 13 bases between the germline ends. CDR1 and CDR2 are drawn from the germline V gene (reference sequence): DFQATT, SNEGSKA. Sequences were obtained from blood. Rearrangement joined TRBV20-1 to TRBJ2-5, with an unclear D gene assignment. This TCR was sampled from a woman in her seventies with Graves' ophthalmopathy. The bases read TGCAGTGCTAGCCGCAACGTGTTACAAGAGACCCAGTACTTC. Protein translation: CSASRNVLQETQYF.